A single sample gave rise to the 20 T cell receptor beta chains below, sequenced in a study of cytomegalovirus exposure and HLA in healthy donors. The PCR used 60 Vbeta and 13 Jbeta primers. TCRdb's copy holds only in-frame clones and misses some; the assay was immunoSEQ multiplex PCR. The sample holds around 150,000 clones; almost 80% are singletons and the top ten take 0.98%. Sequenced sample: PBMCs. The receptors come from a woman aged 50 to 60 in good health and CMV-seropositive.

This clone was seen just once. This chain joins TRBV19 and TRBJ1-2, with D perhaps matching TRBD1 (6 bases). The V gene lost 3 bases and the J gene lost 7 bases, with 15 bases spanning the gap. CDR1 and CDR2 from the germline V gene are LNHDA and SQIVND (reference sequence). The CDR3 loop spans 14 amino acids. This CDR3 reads CASSITGQGGGYTF. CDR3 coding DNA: TGTGCCAGTAGTATCACAGGGCAGGGTGGTGGCTACACCTTC.

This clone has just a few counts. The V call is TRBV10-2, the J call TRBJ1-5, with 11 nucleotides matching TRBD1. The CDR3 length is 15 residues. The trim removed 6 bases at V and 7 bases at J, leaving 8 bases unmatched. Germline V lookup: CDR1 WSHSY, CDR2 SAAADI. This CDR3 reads CASSVGQGARQPQHF. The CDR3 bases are TGCGCCAGCAGCGTAGGACAGGGGGCGAGGCAGCCCCAGCATTTT.

Here the CDR3 reads CSVDAGKNTGELFF. For the CDR3, the DNA is TGCAGCGTTGATGCAGGGAAGAACACCGGGGAGCTGTTTTTT. The chain is built from TRBV29-1 and TRBJ2-2; a possible D gene is TRBD1 (5 bases). The germline V and J ends were trimmed by 3 bases and 1 base, with 9 bases remaining between them. The CDR3 length is 14 residues. In germline, CDR1 is SQVTM, CDR2 ANQGSEA.

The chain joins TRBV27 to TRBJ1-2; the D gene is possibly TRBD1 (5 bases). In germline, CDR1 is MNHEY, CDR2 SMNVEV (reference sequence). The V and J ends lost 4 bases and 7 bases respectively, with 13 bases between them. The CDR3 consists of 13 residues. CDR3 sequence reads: CASSSTDGRGYTF. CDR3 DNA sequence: TGTGCCAGCAGTTCGACAGATGGACGTGGCTACACCTTC.

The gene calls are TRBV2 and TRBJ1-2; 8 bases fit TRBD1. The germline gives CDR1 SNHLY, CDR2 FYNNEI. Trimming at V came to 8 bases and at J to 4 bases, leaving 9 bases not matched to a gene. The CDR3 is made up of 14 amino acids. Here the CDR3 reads CASGSGGAGYGYTF. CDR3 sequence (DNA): TGTGCCAGCGGCTCAGGGGGCGCAGGCTATGGCTACACCTTC.

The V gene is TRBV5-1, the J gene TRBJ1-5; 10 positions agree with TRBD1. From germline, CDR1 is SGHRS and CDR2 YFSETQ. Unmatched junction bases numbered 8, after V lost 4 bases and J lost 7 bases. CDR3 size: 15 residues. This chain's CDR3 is CASSPRTGGDQPQHF. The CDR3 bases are TGCGCCAGCAGCCCTCGGACAGGGGGGGACCAGCCCCAGCATTTT.

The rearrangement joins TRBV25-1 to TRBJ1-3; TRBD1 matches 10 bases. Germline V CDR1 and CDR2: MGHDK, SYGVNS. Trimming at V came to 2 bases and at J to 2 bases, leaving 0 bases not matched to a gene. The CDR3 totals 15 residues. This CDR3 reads CASSEDRGPGNTIYF. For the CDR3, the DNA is TGTGCCAGCAGTGAAGACAGGGGGCCTGGAAACACCATATATTTT. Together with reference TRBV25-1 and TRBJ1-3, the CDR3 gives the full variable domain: EADIYQTPRYLVIGTGKKITLECSQTMGHDKMYWYQQDPGMELHLIHYSYGVNSTEKGDLSSESTVSRIRTEHFPLTLESARPSHTSQYLCASSEDRGPGNTIYFGEGSWLTVV.

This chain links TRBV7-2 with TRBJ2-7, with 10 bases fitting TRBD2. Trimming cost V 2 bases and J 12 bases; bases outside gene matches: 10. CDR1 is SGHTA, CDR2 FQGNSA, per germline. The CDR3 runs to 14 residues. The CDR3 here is CASSLSQRGGRLYF. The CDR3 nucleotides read TGTGCCAGCAGCTTATCCCAGCGGGGGGGCCGTCTGTACTTC.

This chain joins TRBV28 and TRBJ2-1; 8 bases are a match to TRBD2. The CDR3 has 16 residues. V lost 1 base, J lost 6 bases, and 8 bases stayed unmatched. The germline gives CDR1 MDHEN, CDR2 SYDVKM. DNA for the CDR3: TGTGCCAGCAGTTTATATGCTGGGACTAGTAGCAATGAGCAGTTCTTC. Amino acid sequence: CASSLYAGTSSNEQFF.

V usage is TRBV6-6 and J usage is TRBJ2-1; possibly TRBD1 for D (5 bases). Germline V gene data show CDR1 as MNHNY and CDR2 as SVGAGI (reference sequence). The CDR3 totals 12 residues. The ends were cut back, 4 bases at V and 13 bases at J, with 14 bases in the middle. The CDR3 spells CASSSYQGEQFF. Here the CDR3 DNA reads TGTGCCAGCAGTTCCTATCAGGGCGAACAGTTCTTC.

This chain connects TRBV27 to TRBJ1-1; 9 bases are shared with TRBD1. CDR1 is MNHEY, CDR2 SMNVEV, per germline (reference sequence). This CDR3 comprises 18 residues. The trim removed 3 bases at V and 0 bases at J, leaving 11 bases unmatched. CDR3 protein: CASSFSGQGLWMNTEAFF. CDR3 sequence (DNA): TGTGCCAGCAGTTTTTCGGGACAGGGTTTGTGGATGAACACTGAAGCTTTCTTT.

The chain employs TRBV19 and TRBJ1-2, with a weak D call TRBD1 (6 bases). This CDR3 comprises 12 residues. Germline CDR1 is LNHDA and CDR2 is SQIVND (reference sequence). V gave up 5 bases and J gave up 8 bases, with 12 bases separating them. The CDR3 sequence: CASSPRGAGYTF. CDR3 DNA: TGTGCCAGTAGTCCCAGGGGCGCGGGCTACACCTTC.

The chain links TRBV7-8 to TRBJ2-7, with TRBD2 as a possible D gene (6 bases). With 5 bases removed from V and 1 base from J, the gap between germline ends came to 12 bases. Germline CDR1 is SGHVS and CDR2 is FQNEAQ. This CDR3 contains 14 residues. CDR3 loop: CASSPLGRSYEQYF. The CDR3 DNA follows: TGTGCCAGCAGCCCCTTGGGGAGGTCCTACGAGCAGTACTTC. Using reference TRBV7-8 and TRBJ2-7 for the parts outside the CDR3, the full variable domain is GAGVSQSPRYKVAKRGQDVALRCDPISGHVSLFWYQQALGQGPEFLTYFQNEAQLDKSGLPSDRFFAERPEGSVSTLKIQRTQQEDSAVYLCASSPLGRSYEQYFGPGTRLTVT.

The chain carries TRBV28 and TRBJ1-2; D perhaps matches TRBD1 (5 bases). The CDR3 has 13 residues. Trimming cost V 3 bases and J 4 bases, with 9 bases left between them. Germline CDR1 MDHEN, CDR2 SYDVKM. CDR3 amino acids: CASSFGAAYGYTF. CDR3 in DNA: TGTGCCAGCAGTTTTGGGGCGGCCTATGGCTACACCTTC.

The CDR3 loop is CASSPNRDAGANVLTF. The CDR3 region has the DNA TGTGCCAGCTCACCGAACAGGGATGCTGGGGCCAACGTCCTGACTTTC. V is TRBV18 and J is TRBJ2-6; D is perhaps TRBD1 (6 bases). There are 16 residues in the CDR3. Trimming took 3 bases from V and 2 from J, leaving 11 bases between them. CDR1 KGHSH and CDR2 LQKENI come from the germline V gene.

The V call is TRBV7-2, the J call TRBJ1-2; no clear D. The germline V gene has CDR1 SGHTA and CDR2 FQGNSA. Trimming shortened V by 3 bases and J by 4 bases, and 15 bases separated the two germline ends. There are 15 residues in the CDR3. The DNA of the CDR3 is TGTGCCAGCAGCTTCTCGAAGGATCGGGGCTATGGCTACACCTTC. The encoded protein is CASSFSKDRGYGYTF.

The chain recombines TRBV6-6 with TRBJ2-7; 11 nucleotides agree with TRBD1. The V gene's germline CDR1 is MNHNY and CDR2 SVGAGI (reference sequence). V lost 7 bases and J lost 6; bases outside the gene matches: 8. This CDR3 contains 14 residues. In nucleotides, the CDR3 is TGTGCCAGCACCGAAGGGGGACAGGGGGGCGAGCAGTACTTC. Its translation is CASTEGGQGGEQYF.

The CDR3 coding sequence is TGTGCCAGTAGCCCGACAGGGATTATTAATGAGCAGTTCTTC. Its protein product is CASSPTGIINEQFF. The chain has TRBV19 and TRBJ2-1; 7 bases agree with TRBD1. J gave up 7 bases and V 6 bases, and 9 bases lay outside the gene matches. This CDR3 has 14 residues. The germline gives CDR1 LNHDA, CDR2 SQIVND (reference sequence).

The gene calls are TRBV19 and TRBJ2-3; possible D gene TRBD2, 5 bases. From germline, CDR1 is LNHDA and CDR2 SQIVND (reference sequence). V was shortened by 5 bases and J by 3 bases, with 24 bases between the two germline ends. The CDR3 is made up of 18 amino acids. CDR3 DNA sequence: TGTGCCAGTAGTTCCTGCCCCTTTATCGGGGTTTGTACAGATACGCAGTATTTT. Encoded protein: CASSSCPFIGVCTDTQYF.

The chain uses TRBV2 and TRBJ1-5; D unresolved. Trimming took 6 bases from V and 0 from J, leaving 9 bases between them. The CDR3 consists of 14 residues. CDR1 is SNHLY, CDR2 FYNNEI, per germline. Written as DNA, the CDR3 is TGTGCCAGCAGCAGGTCTTATAGCAATCAGCCCCAGCATTTT. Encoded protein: CASSRSYSNQPQHF.